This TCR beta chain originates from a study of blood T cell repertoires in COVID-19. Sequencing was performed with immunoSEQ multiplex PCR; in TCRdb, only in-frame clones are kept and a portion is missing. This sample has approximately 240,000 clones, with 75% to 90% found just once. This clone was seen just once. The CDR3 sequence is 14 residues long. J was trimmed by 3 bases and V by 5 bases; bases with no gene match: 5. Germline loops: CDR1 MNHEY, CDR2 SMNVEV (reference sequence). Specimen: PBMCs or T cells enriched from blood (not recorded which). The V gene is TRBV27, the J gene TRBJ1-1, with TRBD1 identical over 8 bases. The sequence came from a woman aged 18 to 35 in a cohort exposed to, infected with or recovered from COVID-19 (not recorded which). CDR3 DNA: TGTGCCAGCAGTATAACAGGGGGAGACACTGAAGCTTTCTTT. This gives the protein CASSITGGDTEAFF.